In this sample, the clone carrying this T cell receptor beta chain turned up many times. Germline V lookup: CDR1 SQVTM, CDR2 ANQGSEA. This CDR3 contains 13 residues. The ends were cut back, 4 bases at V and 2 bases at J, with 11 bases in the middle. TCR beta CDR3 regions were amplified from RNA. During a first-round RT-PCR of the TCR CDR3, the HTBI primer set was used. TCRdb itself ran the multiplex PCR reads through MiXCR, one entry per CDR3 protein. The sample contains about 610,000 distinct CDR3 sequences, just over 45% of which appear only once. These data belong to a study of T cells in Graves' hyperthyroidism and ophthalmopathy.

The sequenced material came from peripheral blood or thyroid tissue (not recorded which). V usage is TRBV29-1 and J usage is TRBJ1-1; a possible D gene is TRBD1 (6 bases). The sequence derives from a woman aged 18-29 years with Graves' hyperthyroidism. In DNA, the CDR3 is TGCAGCGTTGCAAAGGGGGTAAACACTGAAGCTTTCTTT. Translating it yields CSVAKGVNTEAFF.